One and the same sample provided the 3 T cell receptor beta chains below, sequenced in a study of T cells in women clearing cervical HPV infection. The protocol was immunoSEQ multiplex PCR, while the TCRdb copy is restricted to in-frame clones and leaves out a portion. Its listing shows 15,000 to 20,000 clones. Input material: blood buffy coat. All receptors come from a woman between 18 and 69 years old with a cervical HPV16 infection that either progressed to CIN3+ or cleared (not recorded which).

CDR3 bases read: TGCAGCTTCAACGAAGGCGGTTCCTACAATGAG. Its protein product is CSFNEGGSYNE. The CDR3 reads in full as CSFNEGGSYNEQFF. V is TRBV29-1 and J is TRBJ2-1; D unresolved. The read ends 3 residues early relative to the CDR3; the germline J gene fills the gap. V was pared by 8 bases and J by 1 base, with 15 bases between. Per germline, CDR1 SQVTM and CDR2 ANQGSEA. CDR3 length: 14 residues.

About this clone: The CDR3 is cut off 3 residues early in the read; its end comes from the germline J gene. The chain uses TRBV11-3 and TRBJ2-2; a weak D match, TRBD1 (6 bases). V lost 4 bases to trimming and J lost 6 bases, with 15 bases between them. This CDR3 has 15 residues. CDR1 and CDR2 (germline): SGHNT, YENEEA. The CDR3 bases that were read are TGTGCCAGCAGCTCACCGTACTCAGGGGCCGGGGAG. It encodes CASSSPYSGAGE. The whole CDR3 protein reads CASSSPYSGAGELFF.

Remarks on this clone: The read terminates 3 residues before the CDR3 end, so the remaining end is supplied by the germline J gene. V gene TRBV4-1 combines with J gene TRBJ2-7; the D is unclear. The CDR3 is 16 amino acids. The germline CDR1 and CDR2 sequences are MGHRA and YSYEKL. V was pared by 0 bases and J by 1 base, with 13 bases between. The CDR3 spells CASSQDDRSQSYEQYF. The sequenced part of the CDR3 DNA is TGCGCCAGCAGCCAAGATGATCGGTCGCAATCCTACGAG.